Listed here are 14 T cell receptor beta chains from one sample, sequenced in a study of shared clonotypes between healthy human individuals (TCRdb year 2020). The library was made by the immunoSEQ multiplex PCR assay. Not all clones reach the TCRdb copy of this immuneACCESS table, which keeps in-frame sequences only. Checked studies attribute under half of the gap to unresolved V genes and leave the rest unexplained. For this sample the table gives about 750,000 clones, of which over 90% were detected only once. Under 30% of the sample is taken by the ten largest. CD8 naive samples were CD45RO-negative cells positively selected for CCR7, giving a CD45RA+CCR7+ population that excluded TemRA cells. Input material: naive CD8+ T cells sorted from blood. Per the publication, the cell subset or site label means: CD45RA+CCR7+. Receptors originate from a man aged 25-45 years in good health.

This chain uses TRBV19 with TRBJ2-7, with a possible D match to TRBD1 (5 bases). The CDR3 covers 14 residues. The V and J ends lost 3 bases and 2 bases respectively, with 11 bases between them. The germline V gene encodes CDR1 LNHDA and CDR2 SQIVND (reference sequence). CDR3 nucleotides: TGTGCCAGTAGTATTTACGCAGGGACCTACGAGCAGTACTTC. Protein sequence: CASSIYAGTYEQYF.

The table lists this clone with a count of one. V is TRBV5-4 and J is TRBJ2-2; TRBD1 matches at 7 bases. Germline lookup yields CDR1 SGHNT and CDR2 YYREEE (reference sequence). The V segment lost 5 bases and the J segment 5 bases; nucleotides outside the gene matches: 3. The CDR3 sequence is 13 residues long. This chain's CDR3 is CASRQTGTGELFF. DNA for the CDR3: TGTGCCAGCAGGCAGACAGGGACCGGGGAGCTGTTTTTT. The full variable domain, its missing parts supplied by reference TRBV5-4 and TRBJ2-2, is ETGVTQSPTHLIKTRGQQVTLRCSSQSGHNTVSWYQQALGQGPQFIFQYYREEENGRGNFPPRFSGLQFPNYSSELNVNALELDDSALYLCASRQTGTGELFFGEGSRLTVL.

The chain employs TRBV27 and TRBJ1-5; 7 bases line up with TRBD1. The germline V gene has CDR1 MNHEY and CDR2 SMNVEV (reference sequence). The CDR3 sequence is 14 residues long. V dropped 7 bases and J dropped 6; count of bases not matched to a gene: 9. In DNA, the CDR3 is TGTGCCAGCAAGATGACAGGGAAAGTTCAGCCCCAGCATTTT. Amino acid sequence: CASKMTGKVQPQHF.

This sequence joins TRBV9 and TRBJ1-5; D uncertain. Germline V gives CDR1 SGDLS, CDR2 YYNGEE. The CDR3 has 15 residues. V was cut by 0 bases and J by 3 bases, with 10 bases left in between. CDR3 in amino acids: CASSVGSSPNQPQHF. The CDR3 DNA follows: TGTGCCAGCAGCGTAGGTTCGAGTCCCAATCAGCCCCAGCATTTT.

The CDR3 is CASSWAGQGRYEQYF. The CDR3 DNA reads TGTGCCAGCAGTTGGGCGGGACAGGGTAGGTACGAGCAGTACTTC. V gene TRBV27 combines with J gene TRBJ2-7, with 9 bases fitting TRBD1. The length of the CDR3 is 15 residues. Germline CDR1 reads MNHEY; CDR2 reads SMNVEV (reference sequence). The ends lost 4 bases at V and 4 bases at J; junction bases unmatched: 8.

The rearrangement joins TRBV6-1 to TRBJ2-3; the match to TRBD2 covers 7 bases. CDR1 and CDR2 (germline): MNHNS, SASEGT. After removal of 1 base from V and 2 bases from J, the junction contained 6 bases not matched to a gene. The CDR3 consists of 16 residues. Here the CDR3 DNA reads TGTGCCAGCAGTGAAGATGCCGCGGGAGTCACAGATACGCAGTATTTT. Translating gives CASSEDAAGVTDTQYF.

This rearrangement joins TRBV13 to TRBJ2-3; 7 nucleotides match TRBD2. Germline V gene data show CDR1 as PRHDT and CDR2 as FYEKMQ (reference sequence). V dropped 1 base and J dropped 1; count of bases not matched to a gene: 5. The CDR3 spans 16 residues. CDR3 sequence: CASSLASGGRTDTQYF. The CDR3 DNA reads as TGTGCCAGCAGCTTAGCTAGCGGAGGGCGCACAGATACGCAGTATTTT.

The chain uses TRBV5-4 and TRBJ2-5, with 8 bases identical to TRBD2. The V gene's germline CDR1 is SGHNT and CDR2 YYREEE (reference sequence). Trimming cost V 0 bases and J 3 bases; bases outside gene matches: 7. The CDR3 length is 16 residues. The CDR3 coding sequence is TGTGCCAGCAGCTTGGTGGGTAGCGGGAAAGAAGAGACCCAGTACTTC. Translation gives CASSLVGSGKEETQYF.

The rearrangement joins TRBV10-1 to TRBJ1-5; D might be TRBD1 (5 bases). CDR1 is WNHNN, CDR2 SYGVQD, per germline (reference sequence). This CDR3 region has 15 residues. Trimming took 2 bases from V and 7 from J, leaving 15 bases between them. The CDR3 protein is CASSEKLRGEQPQHF. DNA of the CDR3: TGCGCCAGCAGTGAGAAATTGAGGGGCGAGCAGCCCCAGCATTTT.

This clone was seen a single time. The CDR3 protein is CASSIWEYNEQFF. In nucleotides, the CDR3 is TGTGCCAGCAGTATTTGGGAGTACAATGAGCAGTTCTTC. V and J are TRBV25-1 and TRBJ2-1; tentative D call: TRBD2 (5 bases). CDR1 is MGHDK and CDR2 is SYGVNS in the germline V gene. V lost 5 bases to trimming and J lost 4 bases, with 9 bases between them. This CDR3 is 13 amino acids long.

The V and J genes are TRBV5-1 and TRBJ2-7; 9 positions match TRBD2. This CDR3 is built from 16 residues. The V gene end was trimmed by 4 bases and the J gene end by 5 bases; junction bases not matched to a gene: 13. Per the germline V gene, CDR1 is SGHRS and CDR2 is YFSETQ. The CDR3 region has the DNA TGCGCCAGCAGCCCCTTTCTGAGCGGGAGGACGGACGAGCAGTACTTC. This translates into CASSPFLSGRTDEQYF. Supplemented by reference TRBV5-1 and TRBJ2-7, the full variable domain reads KAGVTQTPRYLIKTRGQQVTLSCSPISGHRSVSWYQQTPGQGLQFLFEYFSETQRNKGNFPGRFSGRQFSNSRSEMNVSTLELGDSALYLCASSPFLSGRTDEQYFGPGTRLTVT.

V and J are TRBV7-9 and TRBJ2-3, with TRBD2 matching 12 bases. Germline V gives CDR1 SEHNR, CDR2 FQNEAQ (reference sequence). The CDR3 loop spans 16 amino acids. V shed 5 bases, J shed 7 bases, and the junction held 10 bases outside the gene matches. DNA for the CDR3: TGTGCCAGCAGCGCCCGACTAGCGGGAGAGGGATATACGCAGTATTTT. This sequence encodes CASSARLAGEGYTQYF.

A word on this clone: A much larger clone is a single base away; this may be a read error. Other DNA sequences in this sample translate to the same CDR3. The CDR3 is CASSLYYEQYF. The CDR3 DNA follows: TGTGCCAGCAGCCTATACTACGAGCAGTACTTC. The chain has TRBV28 and TRBJ2-7, with unresolved D. V was shortened by 6 bases and J by 3 bases, with 6 bases between the two germline ends. The CDR3 loop spans 11 amino acids. CDR1 MDHEN and CDR2 SYDVKM come from the germline V gene.

The gene calls are TRBV6-5 and TRBJ2-5; D tentatively fits TRBD1 or TRBD2 (5 bases each). V was cut by 1 base and J by 2 bases, with 11 bases left in between. This CDR3 spans 15 amino acids. Germline CDR1 is MNHEY and CDR2 is SVGAGI. As DNA, the CDR3 is TGTGCCAGCAGTTACTTGGGGACGGGACAAGAGACCCAGTACTTC. Its protein is CASSYLGTGQETQYF.